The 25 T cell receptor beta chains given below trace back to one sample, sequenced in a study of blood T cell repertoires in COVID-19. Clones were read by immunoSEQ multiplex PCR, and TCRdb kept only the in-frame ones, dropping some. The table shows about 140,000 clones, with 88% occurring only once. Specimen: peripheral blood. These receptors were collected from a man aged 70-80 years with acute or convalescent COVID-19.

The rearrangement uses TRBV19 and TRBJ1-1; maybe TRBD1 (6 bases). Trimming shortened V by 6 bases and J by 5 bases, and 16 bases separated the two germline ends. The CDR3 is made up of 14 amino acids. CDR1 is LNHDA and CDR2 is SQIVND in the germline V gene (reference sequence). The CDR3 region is CASRQYREGTEAFF. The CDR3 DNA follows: TGTGCCAGTAGGCAGTACAGGGAAGGAACTGAAGCTTTCTTT.

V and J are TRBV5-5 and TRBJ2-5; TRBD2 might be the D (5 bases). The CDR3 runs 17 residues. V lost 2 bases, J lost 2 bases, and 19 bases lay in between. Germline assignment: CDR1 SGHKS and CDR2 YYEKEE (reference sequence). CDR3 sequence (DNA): TGTGCCAGCAGCTTACTAGTTACGGACGCCCTTCAAGAGACCCAGTACTTC. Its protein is CASSLLVTDALQETQYF.

CDR3 DNA sequence: TGTGCCAGCAGCTTACCCAAGTCAGGCTATGGCTACACCTTC. Its translation is CASSLPKSGYGYTF. The chain couples TRBV7-9 to TRBJ1-2; D remains unclear. Germline V gene lookup returns CDR1 SEHNR and CDR2 FQNEAQ (reference sequence). The CDR3 loop spans 14 amino acids. V was cut by 2 bases and J by 4 bases, with 11 bases left in between. The complete variable domain, with remaining parts taken from reference TRBV7-9 and TRBJ1-2, reads DTGVSQNPRHKITKRGQNVTFRCDPISEHNRLYWYRQTLGQGPEFLTYFQNEAQLEKSRLLSDRFSAERPKGSFSTLEIQRTEQGDSAMYLCASSLPKSGYGYTFGSGTRLTVV.

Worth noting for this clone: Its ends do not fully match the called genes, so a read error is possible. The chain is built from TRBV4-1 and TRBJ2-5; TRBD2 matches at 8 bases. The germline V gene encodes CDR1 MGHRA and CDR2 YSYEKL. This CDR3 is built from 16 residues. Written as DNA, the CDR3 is TGCACCAGCAGCCAAGATCTAGGCGGGGGGTATCCGGCCCAGTACTTC. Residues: CTSSQDLGGGYPAQYF.

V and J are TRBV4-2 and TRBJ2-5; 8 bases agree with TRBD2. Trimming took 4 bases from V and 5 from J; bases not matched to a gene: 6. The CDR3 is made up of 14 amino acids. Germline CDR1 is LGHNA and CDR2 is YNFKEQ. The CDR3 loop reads CASSRSGDPETQYF. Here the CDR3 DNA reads TGTGCCAGCAGCCGTAGCGGGGACCCGGAGACCCAGTACTTC.

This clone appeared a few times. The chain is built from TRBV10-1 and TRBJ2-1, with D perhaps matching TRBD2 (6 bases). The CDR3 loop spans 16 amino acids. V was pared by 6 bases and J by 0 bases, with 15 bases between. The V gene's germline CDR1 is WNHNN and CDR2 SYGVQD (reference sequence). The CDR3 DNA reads TGCGCCAGCAGCTCCCCGGGAGCGGCCTCCTACAATGAGCAGTTCTTC. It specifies CASSSPGAASYNEQFF.

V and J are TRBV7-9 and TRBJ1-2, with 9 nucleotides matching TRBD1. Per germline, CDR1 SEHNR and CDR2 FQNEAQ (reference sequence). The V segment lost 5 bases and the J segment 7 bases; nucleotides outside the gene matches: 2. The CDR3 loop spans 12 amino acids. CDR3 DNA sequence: TGTGCCAGCAGCAAGACAGGGGGTGGCTACACCTTC. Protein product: CASSKTGGGYTF.

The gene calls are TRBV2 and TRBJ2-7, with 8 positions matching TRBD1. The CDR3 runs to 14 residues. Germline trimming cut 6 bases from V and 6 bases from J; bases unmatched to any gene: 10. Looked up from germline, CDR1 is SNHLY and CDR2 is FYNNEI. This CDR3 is CASSQDRGRVEQYF. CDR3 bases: TGTGCCAGCAGCCAAGACAGGGGCCGTGTCGAGCAGTACTTC.

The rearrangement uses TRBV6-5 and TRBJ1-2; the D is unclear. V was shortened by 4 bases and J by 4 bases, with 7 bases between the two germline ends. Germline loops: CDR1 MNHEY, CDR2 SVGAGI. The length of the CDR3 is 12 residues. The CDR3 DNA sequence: TGTGCCAGCAGTTCGTCTTCCTATGGCTACACCTTC. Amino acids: CASSSSSYGYTF.

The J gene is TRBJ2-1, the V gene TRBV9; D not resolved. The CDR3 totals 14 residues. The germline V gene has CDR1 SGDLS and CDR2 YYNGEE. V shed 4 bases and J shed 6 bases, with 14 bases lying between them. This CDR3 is CASSSPTRRNEQFF. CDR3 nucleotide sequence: TGTGCCAGCAGCTCTCCGACCAGGCGCAATGAGCAGTTCTTC. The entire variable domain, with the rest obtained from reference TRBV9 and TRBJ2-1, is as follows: DSGVTQTPKHLITATGQRVTLRCSPRSGDLSVYWYQQSLDQGLQFLIQYYNGEERAKGNILERFSAQQFPDLHSELNLSSLELGDSALYFCASSSPTRRNEQFFGPGTRLTVL.

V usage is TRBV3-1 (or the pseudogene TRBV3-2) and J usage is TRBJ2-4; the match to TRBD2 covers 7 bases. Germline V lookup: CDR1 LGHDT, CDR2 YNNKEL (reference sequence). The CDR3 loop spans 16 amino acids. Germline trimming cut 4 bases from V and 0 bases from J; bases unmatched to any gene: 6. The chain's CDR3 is CASSLPSGGAKNIQYF. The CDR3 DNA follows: TGTGCCAGCAGCCTCCCTAGCGGAGGAGCCAAAAACATTCAGTACTTC.

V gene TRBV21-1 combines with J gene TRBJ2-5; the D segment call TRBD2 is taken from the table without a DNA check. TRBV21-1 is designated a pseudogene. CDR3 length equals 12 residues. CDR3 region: CARSGGLPPQYF. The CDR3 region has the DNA TGTGCCAGAAGCGGGGGACTCCCTCCCCAGTACTTC.

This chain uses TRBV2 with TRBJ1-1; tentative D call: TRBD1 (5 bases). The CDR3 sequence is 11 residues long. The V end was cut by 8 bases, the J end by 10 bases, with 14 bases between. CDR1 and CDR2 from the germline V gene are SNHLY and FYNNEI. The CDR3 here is CASVAGRGAFF. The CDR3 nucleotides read TGTGCCAGCGTGGCAGGAAGGGGAGCTTTCTTT.

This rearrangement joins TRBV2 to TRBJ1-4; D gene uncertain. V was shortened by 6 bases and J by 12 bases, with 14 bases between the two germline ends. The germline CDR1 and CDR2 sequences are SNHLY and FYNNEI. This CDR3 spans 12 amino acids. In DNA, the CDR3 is TGTGCCAGCAGGCTGCTGGGCGGGGAACTGTTTTTT. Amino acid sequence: CASRLLGGELFF.

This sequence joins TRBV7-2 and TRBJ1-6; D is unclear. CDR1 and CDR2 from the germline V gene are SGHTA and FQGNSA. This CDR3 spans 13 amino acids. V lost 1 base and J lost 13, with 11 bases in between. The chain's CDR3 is CASSLEEATPLHF. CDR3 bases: TGTGCCAGCAGCTTAGAGGAGGCCACCCCCCTCCACTTT. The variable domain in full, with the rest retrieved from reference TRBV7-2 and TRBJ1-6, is GAGVSQSPSNKVTEKGKDVELRCDPISGHTALYWYRQSLGQGLEFLIYFQGNSAPDKSGLPSDRFSAERTGGSVSTLTIQRTQQEDSAVYLCASSLEEATPLHFGNGTRLTVT.

This CDR3 is CASSQDRTERSPLHF. Written as DNA, the CDR3 is TGTGCCAGCAGCCAAGATCGGACAGAGAGATCACCCCTCCACTTT. This sequence joins TRBV4-2 and TRBJ1-6, with D possibly being TRBD1 (6 bases). The CDR3 spans 15 residues. Trimming stripped 0 bases from V and 10 bases from J, with 13 bases between. The germline V gene has CDR1 LGHNA and CDR2 YNFKEQ.

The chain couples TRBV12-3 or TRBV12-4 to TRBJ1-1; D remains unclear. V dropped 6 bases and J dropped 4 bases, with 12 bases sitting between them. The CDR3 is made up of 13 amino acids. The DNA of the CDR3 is TGTGCCAGCAGCTCCAGAGGTTTCACTGAAGCTTTCTTT. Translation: CASSSRGFTEAFF.

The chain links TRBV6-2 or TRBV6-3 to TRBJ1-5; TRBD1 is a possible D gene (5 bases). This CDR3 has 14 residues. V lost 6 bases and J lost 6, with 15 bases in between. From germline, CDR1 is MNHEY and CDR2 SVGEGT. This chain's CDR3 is CASSLGVSGQPQHF. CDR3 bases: TGTGCCAGCAGCCTAGGGGTTTCGGGTCAGCCCCAGCATTTT.

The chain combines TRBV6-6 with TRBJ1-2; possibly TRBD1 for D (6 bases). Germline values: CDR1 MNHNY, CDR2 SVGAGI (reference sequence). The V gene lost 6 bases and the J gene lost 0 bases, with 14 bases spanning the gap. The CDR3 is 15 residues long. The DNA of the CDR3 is TGTGCCAGCAGCTACCAGGGGACCTCTAACTATGGCTACACCTTC. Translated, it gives CASSYQGTSNYGYTF.

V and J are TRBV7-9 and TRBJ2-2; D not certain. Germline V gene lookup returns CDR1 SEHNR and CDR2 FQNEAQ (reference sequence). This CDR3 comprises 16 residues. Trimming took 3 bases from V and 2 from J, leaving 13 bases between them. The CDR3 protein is CASSFLLGSNTGELFF. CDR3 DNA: TGTGCCAGCAGCTTTCTTCTGGGCAGCAACACCGGGGAGCTGTTTTTT. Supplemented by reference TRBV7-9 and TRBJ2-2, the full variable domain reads DTGVSQNPRHKITKRGQNVTFRCDPISEHNRLYWYRQTLGQGPEFLTYFQNEAQLEKSRLLSDRFSAERPKGSFSTLEIQRTEQGDSAMYLCASSFLLGSNTGELFFGEGSRLTVL.

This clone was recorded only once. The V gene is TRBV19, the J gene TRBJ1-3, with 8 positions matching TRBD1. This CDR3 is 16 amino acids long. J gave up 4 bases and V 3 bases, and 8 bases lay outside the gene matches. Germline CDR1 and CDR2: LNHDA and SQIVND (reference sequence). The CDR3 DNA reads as TGTGCCAGTAGTATGGGGCAGGGGGCGCCCGGAAACACCATATATTTT. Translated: CASSMGQGAPGNTIYF.

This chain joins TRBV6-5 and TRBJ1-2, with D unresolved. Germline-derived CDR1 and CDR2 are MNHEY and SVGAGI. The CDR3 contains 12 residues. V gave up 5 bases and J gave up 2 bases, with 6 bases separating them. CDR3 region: CASSPQNYGYTF. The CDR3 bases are TGTGCCAGCAGTCCCCAGAACTATGGCTACACCTTC.

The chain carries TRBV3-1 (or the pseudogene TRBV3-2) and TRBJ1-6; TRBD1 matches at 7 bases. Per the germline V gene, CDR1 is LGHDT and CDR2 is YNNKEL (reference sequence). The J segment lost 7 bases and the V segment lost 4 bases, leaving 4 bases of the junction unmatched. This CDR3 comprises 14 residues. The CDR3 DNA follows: TGTGCCAGCAGCCGGGGACAGAAAAATTCACCCCTCCACTTT. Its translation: CASSRGQKNSPLHF.

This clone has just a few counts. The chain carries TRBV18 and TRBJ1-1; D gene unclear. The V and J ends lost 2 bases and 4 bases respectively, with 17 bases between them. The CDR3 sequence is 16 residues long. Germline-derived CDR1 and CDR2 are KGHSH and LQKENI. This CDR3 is CASSPKSVGSITEAFF. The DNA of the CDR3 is TGTGCCAGCTCACCAAAGTCTGTGGGGAGTATCACTGAAGCTTTCTTT.

The CDR3, as DNA: TGTGCCAGCAGTTTACAGGGTTTAGACACAGATACGCAGTATTTT. Protein: CASSLQGLDTDTQYF. The V gene is TRBV6-6, the J gene TRBJ2-3; maybe TRBD1 (6 bases). CDR1 and CDR2 from the germline V gene are MNHNY and SVGAGI (reference sequence). Trimming stripped 4 bases from V and 2 bases from J, with 13 bases between. The CDR3 contains 15 residues.